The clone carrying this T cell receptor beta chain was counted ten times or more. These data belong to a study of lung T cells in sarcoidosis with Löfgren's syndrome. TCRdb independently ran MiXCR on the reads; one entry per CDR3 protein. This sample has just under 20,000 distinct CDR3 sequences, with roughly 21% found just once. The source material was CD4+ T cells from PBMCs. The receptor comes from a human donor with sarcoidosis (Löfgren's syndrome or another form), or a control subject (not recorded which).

The CDR3 here is CASSPPQGGGYTF. CDR3 coding DNA: TGTGCCAGCTCACCCCCCCAGGGGGGGGGCTACACCTTC. This chain connects TRBV18 to TRBJ1-2; 7 nucleotides match TRBD1. Germline V gene lookup returns CDR1 KGHSH and CDR2 LQKENI. The CDR3 consists of 13 residues. V was clipped by 3 bases and J by 8 bases; unmatched bases: 6.